Below, one T cell receptor gamma chain is given with its context. The antigen is unknown. An end of the junction does not agree with germline; a read error may underlie this. Sequences come from RNA converted to cDNA by reverse transcription. The CDR3 regions were amplified by multiplex PCR from V-gene primers to a constant-region primer. TCRdb fed the multiplex PCR reads to CATT. The sample includes tens of thousands of gamma-chain clones, approximately 14% of them seen just once. CDR3 length: 15 residues. Germline V lookup: CDR1 EGSTGY, CDR2 YDSYTSSV. This entry belongs to a study of Vδ1+ human thymocytes. The study, taken as a whole, reports: TRD repertoires were essentially private, unlike widely shared TRG clonotypes. Thymic delta-chain repertoires held roughly 20% Vdelta2 sequences and few Vdelta3, despite high sort purity. Thymic TRG and TRD repertoires appeared highly polyclonal.

After alphabeta T cell depletion, CD3+ Vdelta1+ Vdelta2- thymocytes were sorted. Purity of the sorted Vdelta1+ thymocytes ranged from roughly 98% to 99.6%. The chain couples TRGV4 to TRGJ1 or TRGJ2. The sequenced sample consisted of Vdelta1+ gamma-delta thymocytes from the thymus. Sample subset: FACS-sorted CD3+ TCRalphabeta- TCRVdelta1+ TCRVdelta2- thymocytes. The receptor's source is a child under two years old who had congenital heart surgery. The CDR3 coding sequence is TGTGCCACCTGGAATGGGCCTCTTATTCGGTATAAGAAACTCTTT. Translation: CATWNGPLIRYKKLF.